The 26 T cell receptor beta chains below come from one sample, sequenced in a study of T cell responses to AZD1222 COVID-19 vaccine. The protocol was immunoSEQ multiplex PCR, while the TCRdb copy is restricted to in-frame clones and leaves out a portion. This sample has 95,000 to 150,000 clones, with around 93% found just once. Here the sequenced sample was peripheral blood, taken 28 days after the second AZD1222 dose. The receptors were sampled from an adult who received the AZD1222 COVID-19 vaccine.

The gene calls are TRBV9 and TRBJ1-1; no firm D call. V was trimmed by 0 bases and J by 3 bases, leaving 15 bases between them. There are 16 residues in the CDR3. Germline loops: CDR1 SGDLS, CDR2 YYNGEE. The CDR3 sequence: CASSVAPGIMDTEAFF. The CDR3 DNA follows: TGTGCCAGCAGCGTAGCTCCGGGGATAATGGACACTGAAGCTTTCTTT.

CDR3 sequence: CASSLETGLDTQYF. The CDR3 bases are TGCGCCAGCAGCTTGGAGACAGGGTTGGATACGCAGTATTTT. The V call is TRBV5-1, the J call TRBJ2-3, with 7 bases fitting TRBD1. This CDR3 is 14 amino acids long. J was trimmed by 6 bases and V by 0 bases; bases with no gene match: 4. In germline, CDR1 is SGHRS, CDR2 YFSETQ.

This clone was picked up one time. The chain links TRBV9 to TRBJ2-6; TRBD1 aligns across 7 bases. The germline V gene encodes CDR1 SGDLS and CDR2 YYNGEE. The CDR3 length is 18 residues. V trimming: 3 bases; J trimming: 0 bases; junction bases outside the gene matches: 9. The CDR3 DNA reads TGTGCCAGCAGCGATGACAGGGTGGTGACCTCTGGGGCCAACGTCCTGACTTTC. This translates into CASSDDRVVTSGANVLTF.

This clone was found once. The J gene is TRBJ1-3, the V gene TRBV28; weak D call: TRBD1 (6 bases). Germline CDR1 and CDR2: MDHEN and SYDVKM. This CDR3 has 14 amino acids. The V gene lost 8 bases and the J gene lost 0 bases, with 11 bases spanning the gap. In nucleotides, the CDR3 is TGTGCCAGCCACCAAGGGGGCTCTGGAAACACCATATATTTT. It translates to CASHQGGSGNTIYF.

J is TRBJ1-1 and V is TRBV5-6; D call uncertain. Trimming removed 4 bases from V and 7 bases from J, with 8 bases in between. This CDR3 has 11 amino acids. Germline V gene data show CDR1 as SGHDT and CDR2 as YYEEEE. CDR3 nucleotide sequence: TGTGCCAGCAGCCGAGTCCATGAAGCTTTCTTT. Residues: CASSRVHEAFF.

A word on this clone: Other DNA sequences of this sample code for an identical CDR3. J is TRBJ1-3 and V is TRBV3-1 (or the pseudogene TRBV3-2); D gene uncertain. The germline V gene encodes CDR1 LGHDT and CDR2 YNNKEL (reference sequence). There are 14 residues in the CDR3. V was shortened by 1 base and J by 3 bases, with 7 bases between the two germline ends. The CDR3 region has the DNA TGTGCCAGCAGCCAAGGGGGAAGTGGAAACACCATATATTTT. Its protein is CASSQGGSGNTIYF.

This rearrangement joins TRBV24-1 to TRBJ2-1; D tentatively reads TRBD1 or TRBD2 (5 bases each). This CDR3 comprises 16 residues. CDR1 is KGHDR and CDR2 is SFDVKD in the germline V gene. V lost 3 bases to trimming and J lost 10 bases, with 21 bases between them. Written as DNA, the CDR3 is TGTGCCACCAGTGATAGAGGGGTGGATATTTCGGGGGAGCAGTTCTTC. Encoded protein: CATSDRGVDISGEQFF.

The chain joins TRBV19 to TRBJ1-5, with 8 nucleotides matching TRBD1. There are 15 residues in the CDR3. Trimming removed 5 bases from V and 1 base from J; junction bases left unmatched: 4. Germline values: CDR1 LNHDA, CDR2 SQIVND (reference sequence). Written as DNA, the CDR3 is TGTGCCAGTAGTGCACGGACAGGGAGCAATCAGCCCCAGCATTTT. Its protein is CASSARTGSNQPQHF.

The V and J genes are TRBV5-1 and TRBJ2-2; no definite D call. The CDR3 runs 14 residues. The V gene's germline CDR1 is SGHRS and CDR2 YFSETQ. Trimming took 5 bases from V and 0 from J, leaving 8 bases between them. Written as DNA, the CDR3 is TGCGCCAGCAGTTTAACACCGAACACCGGGGAGCTGTTTTTT. Its protein product is CASSLTPNTGELFF.

V gene TRBV27 combines with J gene TRBJ2-1; tentative D call: TRBD2 (6 bases). Deletions cut 8 bases from V and 0 bases from J, with 17 bases between. This CDR3 spans 16 amino acids. Looked up from germline, CDR1 is MNHEY and CDR2 is SMNVEV (reference sequence). CDR3: CASSSGGSTSYNEQFF. CDR3 bases: TGTGCCAGCTCCTCTGGGGGGTCGACCTCCTACAATGAGCAGTTCTTC.

Only a few counts were recorded for this clone. The same CDR3 is also encoded by other DNA sequences in this sample. The chain links TRBV28 to TRBJ1-4, with D possibly being TRBD1 (5 bases). Germline-derived CDR1 and CDR2 are MDHEN and SYDVKM. The CDR3 length is 14 residues. V was clipped by 3 bases and J by 1 base, with 6 bases between them. CDR3: CASSFQGTNEKLFF. In DNA, the CDR3 is TGTGCCAGCAGTTTCCAGGGAACTAATGAAAAACTGTTTTTT.

This chain uses TRBV13 with TRBJ2-3; tentatively, D is TRBD2 (5 bases). The germline gives CDR1 PRHDT, CDR2 FYEKMQ (reference sequence). V lost 5 bases and J 5 bases, leaving 17 bases between the germline ends. This CDR3 has 15 amino acids. The CDR3 reads CASSPRSEARDTQYF. CDR3 nucleotide sequence: TGTGCCAGCAGCCCTCGGTCGGAGGCTAGAGATACGCAGTATTTT.

V is TRBV20-1 and J is TRBJ1-5, with D unresolved. Trimming removed 3 bases from V and 2 bases from J, with 8 bases in between. CDR3 length: 13 residues. Per the germline V gene, CDR1 is DFQATT and CDR2 is SNEGSKA (reference sequence). Written as DNA, the CDR3 is TGCAGTGCTAGTCGGAAGGGCAATCAGCCCCAGCATTTT. Translating it yields CSASRKGNQPQHF.

The chain employs TRBV19 and TRBJ1-6; D is possibly TRBD1 (6 bases). This CDR3 is 12 amino acids long. V was pared by 7 bases and J by 7 bases, with 8 bases between. Germline lookup yields CDR1 LNHDA and CDR2 SQIVND (reference sequence). The CDR3 protein is CASTGVNSPLHF. CDR3 in DNA: TGTGCCAGTACAGGGGTGAATTCACCCCTCCACTTT. The full variable domain, in which reference TRBV19 and TRBJ1-6 provide the parts outside the CDR3, is DGGITQSPKYLFRKEGQNVTLSCEQNLNHDAMYWYRQDPGQGLRLIYYSQIVNDFQKGDIAEGYSVSREKKESFPLTVTSAQKNPTAFYLCASTGVNSPLHFGNGTRLTVT.

The chain recombines TRBV18 with TRBJ1-1; D is perhaps TRBD1 (5 bases). Germline V gene data show CDR1 as KGHSH and CDR2 as LQKENI. V gave up 6 bases and J gave up 0 bases, with 11 bases separating them. CDR3 length equals 14 residues. In nucleotides, the CDR3 is TGTGCCAGCTCTCGGGACTCCATGAACACTGAAGCTTTCTTT. It encodes CASSRDSMNTEAFF.

The chain has TRBV6-5 and TRBJ2-7; 12 positions match TRBD2. The CDR3 length is 14 residues. Germline V gene data show CDR1 as MNHEY and CDR2 as SVGAGI. Trimming took 10 bases from V and 5 from J; bases not matched to a gene: 9. CDR3 DNA sequence: TGTGCCACCTATATTGGACTAGCGGGACACGAGCAGTACTTC. This gives the protein CATYIGLAGHEQYF.

This chain links TRBV10-2 with TRBJ2-1; D may be TRBD2 (6 bases). The CDR3 covers 14 residues. Trimming left V 4 bases short and J 10 bases short, with 17 bases between. Germline V gives CDR1 WSHSY, CDR2 SAAADI. The CDR3 DNA follows: TGCGCCAGCAGTGCGACTAGGGGACGACTGGAGCAGTTCTTC. Protein sequence: CASSATRGRLEQFF.

The chain carries TRBV29-1 and TRBJ2-1; D might be TRBD2 (6 bases). This CDR3 comprises 13 residues. Trimming removed 6 bases from V and 8 bases from J, with 17 bases in between. The germline CDR1 and CDR2 sequences are SQVTM and ANQGSEA. The CDR3 sequence: CSVEGRGFDEQFF. The DNA of the CDR3 is TGCAGCGTGGAGGGTCGGGGATTTGATGAGCAGTTCTTC.

The chain recombines TRBV12-3 or TRBV12-4 with TRBJ1-1; 7 positions agree with TRBD1. The CDR3 is 13 residues long. The J segment lost 4 bases and the V segment lost 6 bases, leaving 5 bases of the junction unmatched. The CDR3 coding sequence is TGTGCCAGCAGGCTACAGGGGTTCACTGAAGCTTTCTTT. Its protein product is CASRLQGFTEAFF.

The rearrangement joins TRBV10-3 to TRBJ2-1; the match to TRBD1 covers 8 bases. The CDR3 loop spans 15 amino acids. The trim removed 4 bases at V and 6 bases at J, leaving 8 bases unmatched. Germline CDR1 is ENHRY and CDR2 is SYGVKD. In DNA, the CDR3 is TGTGCCATCAGTGCCACGGACAGGGAAACCAATGAGCAGTTCTTC. Its translation: CAISATDRETNEQFF.

The chain has TRBV4-1 and TRBJ2-7, with 8 bases matching TRBD1. The CDR3 runs to 14 residues. V shed 3 bases, J shed 2 bases, and the junction held 3 bases outside the gene matches. Germline assignment: CDR1 MGHRA and CDR2 YSYEKL. The CDR3 spells CASSQGTGTYEQYF. CDR3 bases: TGCGCCAGCAGCCAGGGGACAGGCACCTACGAGCAGTACTTC.

The CDR3, as DNA: TGTGCCAGCGGGAGGGACCAAGAGACCCAGTACTTC. It is translated as CASGRDQETQYF. J is TRBJ2-5 and V is TRBV7-8; 7 bases map to TRBD2. CDR3 length: 12 residues. Germline V lookup: CDR1 SGHVS, CDR2 FQNEAQ. The V and J ends lost 8 bases and 0 bases, in that order; junction bases with no gene match: 0.

The CDR3 nucleotides are TGTGCCAGCAGCCAAGACGGGGGTGCAGCTAACTATGGCTACACCTTC. This translates into CASSQDGGAANYGYTF. This chain connects TRBV4-2 to TRBJ1-2; D possibly corresponds to TRBD1 (5 bases). This CDR3 comprises 16 residues. Germline V CDR1 and CDR2: LGHNA, YNFKEQ. Trimming shortened V by 0 bases and J by 0 bases, and 11 bases separated the two germline ends.

The chain carries TRBV4-1 and TRBJ2-1; no reliable D call. Trimming took off 4 bases at V and 6 bases at J, with 10 bases between the two ends. The CDR3 has 13 residues. Germline V gene data show CDR1 as MGHRA and CDR2 as YSYEKL. CDR3 sequence: CASSPRNLNEQFF. The CDR3 nucleotides are TGCGCCAGCAGCCCAAGAAACCTCAATGAGCAGTTCTTC.

The rearrangement links TRBV5-1 to TRBJ2-7; 7 nucleotides match TRBD2. CDR1 and CDR2 (germline): SGHRS, YFSETQ. This CDR3 is 14 amino acids long. The junction had 2 bases not matched to a gene; V was cut back by 0 bases and J by 2 bases. In DNA form, the CDR3 reads TGCGCCAGCAGCTTGGTGAGCGGGGCCTACGAGCAGTACTTC. Its protein is CASSLVSGAYEQYF.

V usage is TRBV28 and J usage is TRBJ2-7; a possible D gene is TRBD2 (5 bases). The V end lost 5 bases, the J end lost 6 bases, and 11 bases lay between the germline ends. The CDR3 runs to 12 residues. The V gene's germline CDR1 is MDHEN and CDR2 SYDVKM. CDR3 region: CASSPRGFEQYF. The CDR3 DNA reads as TGTGCCAGCAGTCCGAGAGGGTTCGAGCAGTACTTC.